Below are 6 T cell receptor beta chains sequenced from a single sample in a study of OX40 agonist ivuxolimab in advanced cancers. Generated by immunoSEQ multiplex PCR, the TCRdb table keeps only in-frame clones and is missing some. The sample has about 89,000 clones; roughly 91% are singletons. Specimen: CD4+ or CD8+ T cells sorted from blood, collected in a trial of the OX40 agonist ivuxolimab. These receptors came from an adult with an advanced solid tumor such as melanoma, head and neck, liver or kidney cancer.

This clone has a single count. The chain employs TRBV7-9 and TRBJ2-7, with TRBD1 matching 10 bases. The CDR3 totals 15 residues. CDR1 and CDR2 from the germline V gene are SEHNR and FQNEAQ (reference sequence). Trimming removed 8 bases from V and 6 bases from J; junction bases left unmatched: 13. Written as DNA, the CDR3 is TGTGCCAGCTTCCCATGGGGGACAGGGGAGGGCGAGCAGTACTTC. It encodes CASFPWGTGEGEQYF.

This CDR3 reads CASSHNTNTEAFF. CDR3 in DNA: TGTGCCAGCAGTCACAATACGAACACTGAAGCTTTCTTT. The V and J genes are TRBV9 and TRBJ1-1, with unresolved D. CDR3 length: 13 residues. Germline CDR1 and CDR2: SGDLS and YYNGEE. Trimming took off 5 bases at V and 1 base at J, with 9 bases between the two ends.

The rearrangement uses TRBV29-1 and TRBJ2-7, with TRBD1 matching 8 bases. This CDR3 comprises 15 residues. Germline CDR1 is SQVTM and CDR2 is ANQGSEA. J was trimmed by 3 bases and V by 3 bases; bases with no gene match: 10. The CDR3 coding sequence is TGCAGCGTTGAGTCGGTTGCAGGGGGCATCTACGAGCAGTACTTC. Its translation is CSVESVAGGIYEQYF.

V gene TRBV6-6 combines with J gene TRBJ1-3; TRBD1 might be the D (5 bases). V gave up 11 bases and J gave up 4 bases, with 12 bases separating them. The CDR3 totals 12 residues. CDR1 and CDR2 (germline): MNHNY, SVGAGI (reference sequence). CDR3 loop: CAAGTVGNTIYF. In DNA, the CDR3 is TGTGCCGCCGGGACCGTCGGAAACACCATATATTTT.

V is TRBV27 and J is TRBJ2-5; D may be TRBD2 (5 bases). The CDR3 loop spans 11 amino acids. In germline, CDR1 is MNHEY, CDR2 SMNVEV (reference sequence). The V gene lost 4 bases and the J gene lost 5 bases, with 5 bases spanning the gap. The chain's CDR3 is CASSSGETQYF. In DNA form, the CDR3 reads TGTGCCAGCAGTTCGGGGGAGACCCAGTACTTC.

The chain joins TRBV18 to TRBJ2-7; D is ambiguous. The CDR3 spans 13 residues. V was clipped by 5 bases and J by 2 bases, with 10 bases between them. Germline V gives CDR1 KGHSH, CDR2 LQKENI. CDR3 protein: CASSSDATYEQYF. The CDR3 nucleotides read TGTGCCAGCTCATCGGACGCTACCTACGAGCAGTACTTC. The complete variable domain, with remaining parts taken from reference TRBV18 and TRBJ2-7, reads NAGVMQNPRHLVRRRGQEARLRCSPMKGHSHVYWYRQLPEEGLKFMVYLQKENIIDESGMPKERFSAEFPKEGPSILRIQQVVRGDSAAYFCASSSDATYEQYFGPGTRLTVT.